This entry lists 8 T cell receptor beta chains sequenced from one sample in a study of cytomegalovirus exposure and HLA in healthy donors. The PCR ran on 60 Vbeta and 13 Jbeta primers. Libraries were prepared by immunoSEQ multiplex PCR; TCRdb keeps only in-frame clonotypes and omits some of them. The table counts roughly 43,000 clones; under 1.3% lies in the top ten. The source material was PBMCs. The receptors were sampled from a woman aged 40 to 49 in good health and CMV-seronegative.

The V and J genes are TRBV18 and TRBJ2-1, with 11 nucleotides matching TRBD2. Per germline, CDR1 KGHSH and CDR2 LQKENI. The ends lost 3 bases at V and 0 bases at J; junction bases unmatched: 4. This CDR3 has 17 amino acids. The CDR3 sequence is CASSPRLAGGSYNEQFF. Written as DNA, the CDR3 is TGTGCCAGCTCACCCCGGCTAGCGGGAGGCTCCTACAATGAGCAGTTCTTC.

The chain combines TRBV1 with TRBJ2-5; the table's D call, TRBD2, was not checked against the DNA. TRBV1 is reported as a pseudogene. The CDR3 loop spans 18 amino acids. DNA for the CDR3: TGCACCAGCAGCCAAGATGGCCTAGCGGGAGTAGGGGGGGAGACCCAGTACTTC. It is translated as CTSSQDGLAGVGGETQYF.

This CDR3 reads CASSPGQGIPYTDTQYF. The DNA for the CDR3 is TGTGCCAGCAGCCCTGGACAGGGGATACCCTACACAGATACGCAGTATTTT. The chain employs TRBV27 and TRBJ2-3; 9 nucleotides align to TRBD1. The trim removed 6 bases at V and 2 bases at J, leaving 12 bases unmatched. Per the germline V gene, CDR1 is MNHEY and CDR2 is SMNVEV (reference sequence). This CDR3 region has 17 residues.

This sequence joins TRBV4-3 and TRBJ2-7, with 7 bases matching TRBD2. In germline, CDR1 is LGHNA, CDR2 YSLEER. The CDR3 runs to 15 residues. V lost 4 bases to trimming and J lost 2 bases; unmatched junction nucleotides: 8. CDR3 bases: TGCGCCAGCAGCCGGGACTACCCTTTTGCCTACGAGCAGTACTTC. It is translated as CASSRDYPFAYEQYF.

The CDR3 bases are TGCGCCAGCCCCCCGGGAAGAGGGAAAGGGCAGTACTTC. This gives the protein CASPPGRGKGQYF. The V call is TRBV5-1, the J call TRBJ2-7, with TRBD2 as a possible D gene (5 bases). Germline values: CDR1 SGHRS, CDR2 YFSETQ. CDR3 length equals 13 residues. V was shortened by 7 bases and J by 9 bases, with 20 bases between the two germline ends.

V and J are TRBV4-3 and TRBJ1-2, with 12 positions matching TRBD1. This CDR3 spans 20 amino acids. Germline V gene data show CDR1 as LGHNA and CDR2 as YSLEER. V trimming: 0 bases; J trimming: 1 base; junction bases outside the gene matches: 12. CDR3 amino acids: CASSQDQGGGQGAFNYGYTF. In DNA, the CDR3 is TGCGCCAGCAGCCAAGATCAAGGGGGGGGACAGGGGGCATTTAACTATGGCTACACCTTC.

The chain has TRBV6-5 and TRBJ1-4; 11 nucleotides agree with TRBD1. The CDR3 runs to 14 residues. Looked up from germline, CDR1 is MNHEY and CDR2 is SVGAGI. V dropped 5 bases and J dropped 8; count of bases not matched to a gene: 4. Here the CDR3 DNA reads TGTGCCAGCAGTGGGACAGGGGGGTCGGAAAAACTGTTTTTT. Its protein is CASSGTGGSEKLFF.

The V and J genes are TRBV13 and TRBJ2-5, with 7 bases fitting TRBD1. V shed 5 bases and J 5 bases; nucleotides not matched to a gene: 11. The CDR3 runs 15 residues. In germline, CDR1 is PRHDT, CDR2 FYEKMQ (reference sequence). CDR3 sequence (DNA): TGTGCCAGCAGCCTCGGACGACAGGGTCGGGAGACCCAGTACTTC. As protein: CASSLGRQGRETQYF.